This T cell receptor (beta chain) was identified in a study of blood T cell repertoires in COVID-19. The V end was cut by 6 bases, the J end by 7 bases, with 18 bases between. This CDR3 region has 14 residues. The germline gives CDR1 MDHEN, CDR2 SYDVKM. Grouping used clinical history reported by participants in a survey and questionnaire. Authors' processing steps: Estimation of nucleated cell counts was performed using reference gene primer amplification. Clones were read by immunoSEQ multiplex PCR, and TCRdb kept only the in-frame ones, dropping some. V and J calls and clone size are copied from that table; D and trimming were computed from the DNA. Of 140,000 to 150,000 clones listed, 70% to 90% are singletons.

The source is a man aged 45-65 years who had recovered from COVID-19. The chain uses TRBV28 and TRBJ1-2; a weak D match, TRBD1 (5 bases). Sample: PBMCs or T cells enriched from blood (not recorded which). CDR3 loop: CASSRFGASGGYTF. The CDR3 DNA follows: TGTGCCAGCAGCCGCTTTGGGGCCTCAGGTGGCTACACCTTC.